The T cell receptor (beta chain) under discussion was sequenced for a study of T cell responses to AZD1222 COVID-19 vaccine. V lost 5 bases, J lost 4 bases, and 14 bases lay in between. CDR1 is SGHVS, CDR2 FQNEAQ, per germline. CDR3 length: 14 amino acids. Using immunoSEQ multiplex PCR, the repertoire was profiled, and TCRdb retains in-frame clones only, with some absent. The sample has around 120,000 clones, roughly nine tenths seen once; the top ten hold around 7.2%. This chain uses TRBV7-8 with TRBJ1-1, with TRBD1 as a possible D gene (6 bases). Source: peripheral blood, taken on day 0 of AZD1222 vaccination. The clonotype comes from an adult in good health. The CDR3 region is CASSTPGTITEAFF. CDR3 sequence (DNA): TGTGCCAGCAGCACCCCCGGGACAATCACTGAAGCTTTCTTT.